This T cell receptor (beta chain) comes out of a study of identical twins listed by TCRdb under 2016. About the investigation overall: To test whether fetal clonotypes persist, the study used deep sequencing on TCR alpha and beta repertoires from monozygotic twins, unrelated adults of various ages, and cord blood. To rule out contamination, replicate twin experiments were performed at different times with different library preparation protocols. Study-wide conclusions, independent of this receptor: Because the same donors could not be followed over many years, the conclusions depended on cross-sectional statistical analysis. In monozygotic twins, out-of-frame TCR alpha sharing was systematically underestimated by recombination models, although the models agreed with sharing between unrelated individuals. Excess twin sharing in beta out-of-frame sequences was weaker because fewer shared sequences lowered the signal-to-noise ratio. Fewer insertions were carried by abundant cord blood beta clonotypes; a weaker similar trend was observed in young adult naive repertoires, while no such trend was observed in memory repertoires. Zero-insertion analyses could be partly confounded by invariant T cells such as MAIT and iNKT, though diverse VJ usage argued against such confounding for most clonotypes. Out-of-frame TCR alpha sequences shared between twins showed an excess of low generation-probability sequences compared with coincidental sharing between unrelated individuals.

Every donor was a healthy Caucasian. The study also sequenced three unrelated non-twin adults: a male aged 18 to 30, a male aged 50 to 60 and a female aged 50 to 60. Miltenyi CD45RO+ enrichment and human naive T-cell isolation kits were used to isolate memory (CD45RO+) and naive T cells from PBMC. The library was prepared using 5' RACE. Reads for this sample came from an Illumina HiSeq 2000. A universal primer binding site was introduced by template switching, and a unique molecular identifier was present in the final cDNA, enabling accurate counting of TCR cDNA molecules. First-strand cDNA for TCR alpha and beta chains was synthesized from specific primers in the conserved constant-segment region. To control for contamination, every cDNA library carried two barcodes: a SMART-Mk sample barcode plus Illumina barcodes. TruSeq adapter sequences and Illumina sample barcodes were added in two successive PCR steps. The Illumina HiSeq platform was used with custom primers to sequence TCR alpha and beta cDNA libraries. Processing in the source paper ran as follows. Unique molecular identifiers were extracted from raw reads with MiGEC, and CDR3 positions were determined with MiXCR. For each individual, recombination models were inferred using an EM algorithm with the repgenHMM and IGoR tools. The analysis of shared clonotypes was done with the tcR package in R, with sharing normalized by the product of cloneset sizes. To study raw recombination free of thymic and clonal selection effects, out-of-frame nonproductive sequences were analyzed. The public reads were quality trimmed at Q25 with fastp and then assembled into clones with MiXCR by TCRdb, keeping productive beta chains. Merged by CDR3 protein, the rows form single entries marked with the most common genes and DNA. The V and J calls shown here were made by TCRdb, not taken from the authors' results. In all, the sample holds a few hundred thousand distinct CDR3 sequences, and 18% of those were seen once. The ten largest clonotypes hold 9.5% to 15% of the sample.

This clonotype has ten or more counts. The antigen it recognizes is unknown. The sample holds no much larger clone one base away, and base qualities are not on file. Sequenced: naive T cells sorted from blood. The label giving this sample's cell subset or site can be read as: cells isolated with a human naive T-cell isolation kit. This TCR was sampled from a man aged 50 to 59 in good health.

The CDR3 sequence is CASSSGTVNQPQHF. DNA sequence: TGTGCCAGCAGCTCCGGGACAGTGAATCAGCCCCAGCATTTT. Recombination linked TRBV7-9 to TRBJ1-5; a stretch of 7 junction bases matches TRBD1. The CDR1 and CDR2 encoded by the germline V gene (reference sequence) are SEHNR and FQNEAQ. V ends up 4 bases short and J 4 bases short, with an unmatched junction base count of 4. Measured from the cysteine to the phenylalanine, the CDR3 is 14 residues long. The read is trimmed to its CDR3 DNA, 42 bases read in frame from base 1.